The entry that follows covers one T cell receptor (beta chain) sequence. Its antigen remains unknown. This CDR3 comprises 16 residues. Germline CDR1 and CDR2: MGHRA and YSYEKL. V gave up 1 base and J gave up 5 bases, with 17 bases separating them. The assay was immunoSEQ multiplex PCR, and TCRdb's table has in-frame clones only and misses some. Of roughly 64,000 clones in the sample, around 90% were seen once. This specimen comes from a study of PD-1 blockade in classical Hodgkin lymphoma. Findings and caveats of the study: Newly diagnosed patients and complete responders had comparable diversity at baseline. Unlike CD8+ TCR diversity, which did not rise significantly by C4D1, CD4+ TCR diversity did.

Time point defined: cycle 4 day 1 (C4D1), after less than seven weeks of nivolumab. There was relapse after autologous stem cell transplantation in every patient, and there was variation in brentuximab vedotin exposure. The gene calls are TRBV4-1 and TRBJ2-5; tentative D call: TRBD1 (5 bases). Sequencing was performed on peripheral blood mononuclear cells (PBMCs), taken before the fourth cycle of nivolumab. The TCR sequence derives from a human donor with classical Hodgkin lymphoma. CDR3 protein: CASSQGLQGEMETQYF. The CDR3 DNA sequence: TGCGCCAGCAGCCAAGGCTTGCAGGGCGAGATGGAGACCCAGTACTTC.